This is a list of T cell receptor beta chains from one sample in a study of graft-versus-host responses after intestinal transplantation. Data came from immunoSEQ multiplex PCR; TCRdb stores just in-frame clones and leaves some out. The sample comprises more than 9,000 clones, approximately 93% of which are singletons, and about 20% rests with the top ten. Sample: PBMCs, taken just under 110 days after intestinal transplant. The receptors shown here come from a human patient who received an intestinal transplant, so some T cells may come from the graft donor. The CDR3 runs from the conserved cysteine through the conserved F or W. A D gene is named only where the DNA matches it firmly. Size tells how often a clone was seen (once, few, many) or the class of an expanded clone, and some rows leave it out.

TRBJ2-3 . TRBV27 . CASSLIGQSTDTQYF TGTGCCAGCAGTTTAATAGGACAGAGCACAGATACGCAGTATTTT
TRBJ2-3 . TRBV28 . CASSFPPGAAKPTDTQYF TGTGCCAGCAGTTTCCCCCCAGGGGCAGCCAAGCCCACAGATACGCAGTATTTT
TRBJ2-7 . TRBV2 . CASRGWGLAYEQYF TGTGCCAGCAGGGGGTGGGGCTTGGCTTACGAGCAGTACTTC
TRBJ1-6 . TRBV15 . CATSRDGPDFNSPLHF TGTGCCACCAGCAGAGATGGGCCAGATTTTAATTCACCCCTCCACTTT
TRBJ2-1 . TRBV15 . CATTMTANEQFF TGTGCCACCACCATGACAGCCAATGAGCAGTTCTTC
TRBJ2-7 TRBD2 TRBV30 . CAWQPDGLASYEQYF TGTGCCTGGCAACCCGATGGACTAGCGTCCTACGAGCAGTACTTC
TRBJ2-7 . TRBV9 once CASSVGLSYEQYF TGTGCCAGCAGCGTAGGACTATCCTACGAGCAGTACTTC
TRBJ2-7 TRBD1 TRBV6-1 once CASSGDRGEQYF TGTGCCAGCAGCGGTGACAGGGGCGAGCAGTACTTC
TRBJ2-3 . TRBV19 . CASSMGNSQTDTQYF TGTGCCAGTAGTATGGGGAACTCTCAGACAGATACGCAGTATTTT
TRBJ2-7 . TRBV6-5 . CASSPAVPTGYEQYF TGTGCCAGCAGCCCTGCTGTCCCGACGGGCTACGAGCAGTACTTC
TRBJ2-3 TRBD2 TRBV9 . CASRPASGSTDTQYF TGTGCCAGCAGGCCAGCTAGCGGGAGCACAGATACGCAGTATTTT
TRBJ2-3 . TRBV9 . CASSVRDSTDTQYF TGTGCCAGCAGCGTCCGGGACTCCACAGATACGCAGTATTTT
TRBJ2-1 TRBD2 TRBV11-2 . CASSSRLAGKTYNEQFF TGTGCCAGCAGCTCCAGACTAGCGGGAAAGACCTACAATGAGCAGTTCTTC
TRBJ1-2 . TRBV14 . CASSPVGQPYGYTF TGTGCCAGCAGCCCCGTGGGCCAGCCCTATGGCTACACCTTC